The source of this TCR beta chain is a study of post-analysis software for immune sequencing data. Looking at the study overall: Patients had relapsing-remitting, secondary progressive or progressive-relapsing multiple sclerosis; some lacked subtype.

Study-wide results and limits: Samples prepared in the same batch strongly co-clustered by F measure. Five or six TRBV segments, TRBV5-6, TRBV5-1 and TRBV20-1 among them, were found more frequent in patients than controls.

This clonotype was observed many times. The antigen remains undetermined. Built from TCR beta cDNA, the libraries had unique molecular identifiers in them. Each batch of roughly 0.95 to 10 million T cells produced 500,000 to 550,000 cDNA molecules. MiXCR was run by TCRdb on the PCR reads, yielding one entry per CDR3 protein. This table holds more than 500,000 distinct CDR3 sequences, under 40% found once. CDR1 ENHRY and CDR2 SYGVKD come from the germline V gene. The CDR3 extends over 14 amino acids. V was cut by 3 bases and J by 2 bases, with 10 bases left in between. The source of this sequence is a girl aged 2 to 17 with multiple sclerosis. The rearrangement links TRBV10-3 to TRBJ2-5; perhaps TRBD1 as D (6 bases). The sample was blood. CDR3 amino acids: CAISDNQGQETQYF. DNA for the CDR3: TGTGCCATCAGTGATAATCAGGGGCAAGAGACCCAGTACTTC.